One and the same sample provided the 22 T cell receptor beta chains below, sequenced in a study of blood T cells in healthy people across ages. Through a sample-barcoded 5' primer and a J-beta primer mix, a second PCR was run for roughly 6 to 12 cycles. TCRdb reprocessed the 5' RACE reads with MiXCR, giving one entry per CDR3 protein. Here the sample spans over 1,200,000 distinct CDR3 sequences, roughly 64% being singletons. The sequenced sample was blood. Source of these receptors: a man aged 18 to 30 in good health.

This rearrangement joins TRBV5-6 to TRBJ2-7, with 12 bases that match TRBD2. Germline V gives CDR1 SGHDT, CDR2 YYEEEE. The V and J ends lost 1 base and 0 bases, in that order; junction bases with no gene match: 8. The CDR3 sequence is 18 residues long. CDR3 in amino acids: CASSLTSGGLRSSYEQYF. CDR3 coding DNA: TGTGCCAGCAGCTTGACTAGCGGGGGGCTACGGAGCTCCTACGAGCAGTACTTC.

About this clonotype: Compared with germline, one end of the junction differs, possibly owing to a read error. The V call is TRBV12-3 or TRBV12-4, the J call TRBJ2-5; D perhaps matches TRBD2 (5 bases). The better agreement between TRBJ2-1 and the DNA end casts doubt on the J call. This CDR3 is built from 13 residues. DNA of the CDR3: TGTGCCAGCAGTGTAGCGCCGCTCGAGACCCAGTTCTTC. Encoded protein: CASSVAPLETQFF.

This rearrangement joins TRBV27 to TRBJ2-7, with 15 bases aligning to TRBD2. The J call is uncertain, as TRBJ2-5 better fits the DNA end. The germline V gene has CDR1 MNHEY and CDR2 SMNVEV (reference sequence). The CDR3 loop spans 20 amino acids. The CDR3 reads CASSPRTSGGGFLGWETQYF. CDR3 nucleotide sequence: TGTGCCAGCAGTCCACGGACTAGCGGGGGGGGATTCCTGGGTTGGGAGACCCAGTACTTC.

V usage is TRBV11-2 and J usage is TRBJ2-1; tentatively, D is TRBD2 (7 bases). This CDR3 is 15 amino acids long. Trimming left V 4 bases short and J 4 bases short, with 14 bases between. Germline lookup yields CDR1 SGHAT and CDR2 FQNNGV. In DNA form, the CDR3 reads TGTGCCAGCAGCTGGGGGGGCAGGGTGTACAATGAGCAGTTCTTC. It encodes CASSWGGRVYNEQFF.

The chain has TRBV6-2 or TRBV6-3 and TRBJ2-5; TRBD1 aligns across 7 bases. There are 14 residues in the CDR3. The J segment lost 4 bases and the V segment lost 6 bases, leaving 8 bases of the junction unmatched. CDR1 is MNHEY and CDR2 is SVGEGT in the germline V gene. CDR3 DNA sequence: TGTGCCAGCAGCGAACGACAGGGAATAGAGACCCAGTACTTC. Encoded protein: CASSERQGIETQYF.

The chain is built from TRBV29-1 and TRBJ2-1; D may be TRBD1 or TRBD2 (6 bases each). Germline V gene lookup returns CDR1 SQVTM and CDR2 ANQGSEA. The CDR3 is 13 residues long. Trimming stripped 4 bases from V and 7 bases from J, with 14 bases between. CDR3 nucleotide sequence: TGCAGCGTTGTGACGGGGGCTGGGAATGAGCAGTTCTTC. Amino acids: CSVVTGAGNEQFF.

There are a few counts of this clonotype. The CDR3 bases are TGCAGCGTCCGGGGCTTTGTACTTGAGCAGTTCTTC. This codes for CSVRGFVLEQFF. This rearrangement joins TRBV29-1 to TRBJ2-1, with D tentatively TRBD1 or TRBD2 (5 bases each). Trimming cost V 6 bases and J 9 bases, with 15 bases left between them. From germline, CDR1 is SQVTM and CDR2 ANQGSEA. CDR3 length: 12 amino acids.

This clonotype showed up just a few times. The rearrangement joins TRBV15 to TRBJ2-2; TRBD2 matches at 10 bases. This CDR3 contains 16 residues. V shed 4 bases and J 3 bases; nucleotides not matched to a gene: 5. Germline CDR1 is LNHNV and CDR2 is YYDKDF (reference sequence). In DNA form, the CDR3 reads TGTGCCACCAGCACCCAAGGACTAGCGGACACCGGGGAGCTGTTTTTT. Residues: CATSTQGLADTGELFF.

The V gene is TRBV5-1, the J gene TRBJ2-3; no clear D. The CDR3 totals 13 residues. Germline V CDR1 and CDR2: SGHRS, YFSETQ. V gave up 1 base and J gave up 6 bases, with 9 bases separating them. CDR3 region: CASSLSTLDTQYF. DNA for the CDR3: TGCGCCAGCAGCTTGTCGACGCTTGATACGCAGTATTTT.

The CDR3 coding sequence is TGTGCCAGCAGCTCCTCGGACAGGGACCGAACCTACGAGCAGTACTTC. Its translation is CASSSSDRDRTYEQYF. The chain is built from TRBV7-9 and TRBJ2-7; 8 bases are shared with TRBD1. The trim removed 4 bases at V and 2 bases at J, leaving 10 bases unmatched. Per germline, CDR1 SEHNR and CDR2 FQNEAQ (reference sequence). This CDR3 has 16 residues. The full variable domain, with the rest looked up from reference TRBV7-9 and TRBJ2-7, is DTGVSQNPRHKITKRGQNVTFRCDPISEHNRLYWYRQTLGQGPEFLTYFQNEAQLEKSRLLSDRFSAERPKGSFSTLEIQRTEQGDSAMYLCASSSSDRDRTYEQYFGPGTRLTVT.

About this clonotype itself: One end of the junction fails to match germline, which may point to a read error. The CDR3: CSARAPWSGYSEQFF. Here the CDR3 DNA reads TGCAGTGCTAGAGCCCCTTGGAGCGGGTACAGTGAGCAGTTCTTC. The chain combines TRBV20-1 with TRBJ2-1, with D perhaps matching TRBD2 (6 bases). The CDR3 spans 15 residues. Germline V gene sequence: CDR1 DFQATT, CDR2 SNEGSKA (reference sequence).

The chain employs TRBV7-2 and TRBJ2-5; 7 bases are a match to TRBD2. The germline gives CDR1 SGHTA, CDR2 FQGNSA. With V trimmed by 2 bases and J by 2 bases, 5 bases remained unmatched. This CDR3 has 15 amino acids. DNA for the CDR3: TGTGCCAGCAGCTTATCTCGACTAGCTCAAGAGACCCAGTACTTC. Translated: CASSLSRLAQETQYF.

This clonotype was seen ten or more times. This chain links TRBV7-9 with TRBJ2-7, with D uncertain. From germline, CDR1 is SEHNR and CDR2 FQNEAQ (reference sequence). The CDR3 length is 11 residues. V gave up 6 bases and J gave up 6 bases, with 9 bases separating them. The CDR3 DNA reads TGTGCCAGCAGTTTATTTGGCGAGCAGTACTTC. This sequence encodes CASSLFGEQYF.

This chain uses TRBV20-1 with TRBJ2-2; D ambiguous. V was pared by 5 bases and J by 1 base, with 8 bases between. Germline CDR1 and CDR2: DFQATT and SNEGSKA (reference sequence). The CDR3 contains 13 residues. Written as DNA, the CDR3 is TGCAGTGCTTCAAAACGGAACACCGGGGAGCTGTTTTTT. It encodes CSASKRNTGELFF.

This clonotype was picked up one time. J is TRBJ1-2 and V is TRBV29-1, with TRBD1 matching over 12 bases. This CDR3 contains 13 residues. V was clipped by 7 bases and J by 7 bases; unmatched bases: 7. Germline values: CDR1 SQVTM, CDR2 ANQGSEA. CDR3 region: CSALGQGALGYTF. Here the CDR3 DNA reads TGCAGCGCTCTGGGACAGGGGGCGCTTGGCTACACCTTC.

The gene calls are TRBV19 and TRBJ1-2, with D tentatively TRBD1 (5 bases). Germline CDR1 reads LNHDA; CDR2 reads SQIVND (reference sequence). The CDR3 totals 14 residues. V gave up 6 bases and J gave up 7 bases, with 18 bases separating them. The CDR3 spells CASSLTVEAGGYTF. The CDR3, as DNA: TGTGCCAGTAGCCTGACAGTAGAGGCAGGTGGCTACACCTTC.

This clonotype showed up just a few times. The chain carries TRBV29-1 and TRBJ2-3; TRBD1 aligns across 9 bases. The V and J ends lost 6 bases and 4 bases, in that order; junction bases with no gene match: 8. The germline CDR1 and CDR2 sequences are SQVTM and ANQGSEA. This CDR3 is 14 amino acids long. CDR3 DNA sequence: TGCAGCGTAAGAGCCGGACAGGGGTCAGATACGCAGTATTTT. Residues: CSVRAGQGSDTQYF.

This chain links TRBV6-6 with TRBJ1-5, with 10 nucleotides matching TRBD1. After removal of 6 bases from V and 5 bases from J, the junction contained 7 bases not matched to a gene. The CDR3 spans 15 residues. The germline CDR1 and CDR2 sequences are MNHNY and SVGAGI (reference sequence). The CDR3 DNA is TGTGCCAGCAGGGGCGGGACAGGGGTTGATCAGCCCCAGCATTTT. Its protein is CASRGGTGVDQPQHF.

Concerning this clonotype itself: This may stem from a read error, because a much larger clone lies one nucleotide away. V usage is TRBV28 and J usage is TRBJ2-4, with 9 bases aligning to TRBD1. Germline V gene data show CDR1 as MDHEN and CDR2 as SYDVKM. Germline trimming cut 8 bases from V and 6 bases from J; bases unmatched to any gene: 5. The CDR3 is made up of 13 amino acids. The CDR3: CASERTGANIQYF. The CDR3 DNA reads as TGTGCCAGCGAGAGGACAGGGGCAAACATTCAGTACTTC.

The CDR3 here is CASSSTSGALGNGELFF. The CDR3 DNA reads as TGTGCCAGCAGCTCGACTAGCGGGGCCCTTGGGAACGGGGAGCTGTTTTTT. V is TRBV7-9 and J is TRBJ2-2; TRBD2 matches 11 bases. Trimming took 4 bases from V and 7 from J; bases not matched to a gene: 11. Germline-derived CDR1 and CDR2 are SEHNR and FQNEAQ (reference sequence). This CDR3 has 17 residues. The whole variable domain, remainder taken from reference TRBV7-9 and TRBJ2-2, is DTGVSQNPRHKITKRGQNVTFRCDPISEHNRLYWYRQTLGQGPEFLTYFQNEAQLEKSRLLSDRFSAERPKGSFSTLEIQRTEQGDSAMYLCASSSTSGALGNGELFFGEGSRLTVL.

The V call is TRBV28, the J call TRBJ2-1; the D gene is possibly TRBD1 (6 bases). There are 18 residues in the CDR3. The V and J ends lost 2 bases and 5 bases respectively, with 22 bases between them. The germline gives CDR1 MDHEN, CDR2 SYDVKM. For the CDR3, the DNA is TGTGCCAGCAGTTTACCGGGGTCAGGGGTTAGTGGACACAATGAGCAGTTCTTC. Amino acid sequence: CASSLPGSGVSGHNEQFF.

This clonotype turned up a few times. J is TRBJ1-6 and V is TRBV4-3; no definite D call. The CDR3 runs 13 residues. From germline, CDR1 is LGHNA and CDR2 YSLEER. V lost 3 bases and J 9 bases, leaving 9 bases between the germline ends. CDR3 sequence (DNA): TGCGCCAGCAGCCATCGGGATGGTTCACCCCTCCACTTT. It is translated as CASSHRDGSPLHF.